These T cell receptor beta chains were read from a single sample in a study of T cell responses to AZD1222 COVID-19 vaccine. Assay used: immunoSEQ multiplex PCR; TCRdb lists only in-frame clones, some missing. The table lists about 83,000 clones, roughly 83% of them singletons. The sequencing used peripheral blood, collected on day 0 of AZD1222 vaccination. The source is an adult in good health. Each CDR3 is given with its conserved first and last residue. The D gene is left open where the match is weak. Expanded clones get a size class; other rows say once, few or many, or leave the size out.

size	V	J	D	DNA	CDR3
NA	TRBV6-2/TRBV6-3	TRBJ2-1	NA	TGTGCCAGCAGTCCCCTGAAAAAGAGGGAATTCTACAATGAGCAGTTCTTC	CASSPLKKREFYNEQFF
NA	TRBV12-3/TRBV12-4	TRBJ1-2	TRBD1	TGTGCCAGCAGTTTAGAGACAGGGGTAGGCTACACCTTC	CASSLETGVGYTF
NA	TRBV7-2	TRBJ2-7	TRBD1	TGTGCCAGCAGCTTACCGGACAGGGGAGTCATCGAGCAGTACTTC	CASSLPDRGVIEQYF
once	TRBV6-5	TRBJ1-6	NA	TGTGCCAGCAGAAGGGGCCGAAATTCACCCCTCCACTTT	CASRRGRNSPLHF
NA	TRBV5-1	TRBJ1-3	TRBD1	TGCGCCAGCAGCGCCGATCCAGGGGGCCTTGGAAACACCATATATTTT	CASSADPGGLGNTIYF
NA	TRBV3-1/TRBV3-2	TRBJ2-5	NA	TGTGCCAGCAGCCTAGCATGGGTCCAAGAGACCCAGTACTTC	CASSLAWVQETQYF
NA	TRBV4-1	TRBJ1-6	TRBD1	TGCGCCAGCGGCCCGTCCGGGACAGGGTCATCACCCCTCCACTTT	CASGPSGTGSSPLHF
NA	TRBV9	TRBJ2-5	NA	TGTGCCAGCAGCGTGGGGTATTTCCAAGAGACCCAGTACTTC	CASSVGYFQETQYF
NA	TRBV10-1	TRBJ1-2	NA	TGCGCCAGCAGTGACGGGGGGCTTGGCTACACCTTC	CASSDGGLGYTF
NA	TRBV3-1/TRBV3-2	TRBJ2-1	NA	TGTGCCAGCAGCCAAGTCTCGCTAACCGGTGGGCACAATGAGCAGTTCTTC	CASSQVSLTGGHNEQFF
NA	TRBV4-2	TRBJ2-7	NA	TGTGCCAGCAGCCAAGCTTCGACCTCGAACGAGCAGTACTTC	CASSQASTSNEQYF
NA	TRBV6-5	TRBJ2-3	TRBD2	TGTGCCAGCAGTTTAAGCGGGGGGGGCACAGATACGCAGTATTTT	CASSLSGGGTDTQYF
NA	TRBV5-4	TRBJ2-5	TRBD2	TGTGCCAGCAGCTTGGACCGGGGGCCTGGGCGGGAGGAGGATAGAGAGACCCAGTACTTC	CASSLDRGPGREEDRETQYF
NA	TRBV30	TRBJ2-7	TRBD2	TGTGCCTGGAGTGTTCTAGCGGGAGTTGGAGGGCAGTACTTC	CAWSVLAGVGGQYF
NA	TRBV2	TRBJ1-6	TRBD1	TGTGCCACTGTGGACAGGGGAGGTATTTCACCCCTCCACTTT	CATVDRGGISPLHF
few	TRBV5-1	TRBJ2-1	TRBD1	TGCGCCAGCAGCTTGGGGACAGGGACCTACAATGAGCAGTTCTTC	CASSLGTGTYNEQFF
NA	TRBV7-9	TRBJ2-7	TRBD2	TGTGCCAGCAGCCCCAAGGTCCGACTAGCGGGACTAGCCGGGGGTCAGTACTTC	CASSPKVRLAGLAGGQYF
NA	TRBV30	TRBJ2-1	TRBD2	TGTGCCTGGAGAATACCCGAGGGGCGACTAGCGGAGGAGGGCAATGAGCAGTTCTTC	CAWRIPEGRLAEEGNEQFF
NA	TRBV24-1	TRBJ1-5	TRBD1	TGTGCCACCGGTAGACAGGGCTGGGATCAGCCCCAGCATTTT	CATGRQGWDQPQHF
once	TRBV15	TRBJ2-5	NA	TGTGCCACCAGCAGAGTTGGGGCAGGGGAGGAGACCCAGTACTTC	CATSRVGAGEETQYF
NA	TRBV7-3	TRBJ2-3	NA	TGTGCCAGCAGTCCTACCCAGCGGTTCACAGATACGCAGTATTTT	CASSPTQRFTDTQYF
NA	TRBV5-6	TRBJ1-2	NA	TGTGCCAGCACTCCCTGGGTGTCCTATGGCTACACCTTC	CASTPWVSYGYTF
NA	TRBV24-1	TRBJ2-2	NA	TGTGCCACCAGTGATCCCCGGGACGGACAAACCGGGGAGCTGTTTTTT	CATSDPRDGQTGELFF
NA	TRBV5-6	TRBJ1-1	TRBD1	TGTGCCAGCAGCGGCGTTGGGACAGATTTTGAAGCTTTCTTT	CASSGVGTDFEAFF
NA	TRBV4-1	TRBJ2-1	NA	TGCGCCAGCAGCCAAGATATCCGGGACGGATTTTACAATGAGCAGTTCTTC	CASSQDIRDGFYNEQFF
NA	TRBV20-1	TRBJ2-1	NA	TGCAGTGCGGGGACTCCGAGGGAGCAGTTCTTC	CSAGTPREQFF
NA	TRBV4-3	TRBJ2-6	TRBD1	TGCGCCAGCAGCCAGGAGACAGGGGGAACTGGGGCCAACGTCCTGACTTTC	CASSQETGGTGANVLTF